This T cell receptor beta chain was sequenced during a study of blood T cell repertoires in COVID-19. The CDR3 totals 15 residues. The J segment lost 5 bases and the V segment lost 4 bases, leaving 5 bases of the junction unmatched. Germline CDR1 reads LNHNV; CDR2 reads YYDKDF (reference sequence). Using immunoSEQ multiplex PCR, the repertoire was profiled, and TCRdb retains in-frame clones only, with some absent. The table has about 170,000 clones, roughly 86% seen once. The origin of this receptor is a woman at least 80 years old with COVID-19, enrolled during active disease. The sequencing sample was made of peripheral blood. The chain is built from TRBV15 and TRBJ2-1, with TRBD2 identical over 10 bases. The CDR3 DNA reads TGTGCCACCAGCATCTCCGGGACTAGCGACAATGAGCAGTTCTTC. It encodes CATSISGTSDNEQFF. The entire variable domain, with the rest obtained from reference TRBV15 and TRBJ2-1, is as follows: DAMVIQNPRYQVTQFGKPVTLSCSQTLNHNVMYWYQQKSSQAPKLLFHYYDKDFNNEADTPDNFQSRRPNTSFCFLDIRSPGLGDTAMYLCATSISGTSDNEQFFGPGTRLTVL.